The rows below give T cell receptor beta chains drawn from one sample of a study of T-cell reconstitution after alpha-beta-depleted transplantation in children. Via MiXCR, TCRdb re-called the PCR reads, giving one row per CDR3 protein. Among hundreds of thousands of distinct CDR3 sequences listed, about 16% were seen once. The sample here was PBMCs, mostly from graft donor cells, taken 360 days after TCRalphabeta/CD19-depleted stem cell transplant. The receptors shown here come from a male patient aged 2-15 years who had a stem cell transplant for acute lymphoblastic leukemia, so the T cells may come from the graft donor. Each CDR3 is given without its conserved first and last residue. D genes are given only for firm matches.

.	TRBJ2-3	TRBV12-3/TRBV12-4	ASSFAGRTDTQY
.	TRBJ2-1	TRBV29-1	SVVGYNEQF
.	TRBJ2-3	TRBV20-1	SARDYAARWSTDTQY
TRBD1	TRBJ2-7	TRBV10-3	AISGRQGTYEQY
.	TRBJ1-1	TRBV3-1	ASSQESTEAF
.	TRBJ1-2	TRBV5-1	ASSEGNGYT
.	TRBJ2-1	TRBV5-1	ASSPSGSASSYNEQF
.	TRBJ2-1	TRBV20-1	SARDAEGHYNEQF
.	TRBJ2-1	TRBV9	ASSLRPRANEQF
.	TRBJ1-5	TRBV12-3/TRBV12-4	ASSLYSTEFYQPQH
.	TRBJ2-7	TRBV4-2	ASSQEGGVREQY
.	TRBJ2-7	TRBV7-2	ASSLEAGGSYEQY
TRBD2	TRBJ2-1	TRBV5-1	ASNLRTSGRALEQF
TRBD2	TRBJ2-3	TRBV12-3/TRBV12-4	ASSPSGSIDTQY
.	TRBJ1-1	TRBV14	ASSHKDQETTEAF
TRBD1	TRBJ2-7	TRBV12-3/TRBV12-4	ASSLGGGRRNYEQY
.	TRBJ1-1	TRBV3-1	ASSQGLGAGPEAF
TRBD1	TRBJ2-1	TRBV5-1	ASRFRGPGGNNEQF
.	TRBJ1-5	TRBV12-3/TRBV12-4	ASTVAGQPQH
TRBD1	TRBJ2-1	TRBV12-3/TRBV12-4	ASSLGQGAYNEQF
.	TRBJ2-5	TRBV3-1	ASSQDQQTQY
TRBD1	TRBJ1-5	TRBV6-1	ASGGQGYQPQH
.	TRBJ2-3	TRBV7-3	ARSATQY
.	TRBJ2-1	TRBV3-1	ASSQDFDTS
.	TRBJ2-1	TRBV12-3/TRBV12-4	ASTFVVGAGNSYNEQF
TRBD2	TRBJ2-1	TRBV7-3	ASSKSGRSYNEQF
.	TRBJ1-5	TRBV20-1	SARDRRGALNQPQH
.	TRBJ2-3	TRBV12-3/TRBV12-4	ASALWLAHLDTQY
.	TRBJ2-7	TRBV10-3	AISEGLFGKQY
.	TRBJ1-5	TRBV21-1	ASSKVSPQPQH
.	TRBJ1-5	TRBV5-1	ASSPEGPRSGQPQH
.	TRBJ2-7	TRBV27	ASSFRGRSYEQY
.	TRBJ1-3	TRBV12-3/TRBV12-4	ASSLAGTVLSGNTIY
TRBD2	TRBJ2-1	TRBV20-1	SARGLAGSNEQF
.	TRBJ2-1	TRBV25-1	ASSEPARNEQF
.	TRBJ2-2	TRBV27	ASSLGMGGELF
TRBD1	TRBJ2-2	TRBV12-3/TRBV12-4	ASSLSPTGGGELF
.	TRBJ2-3	TRBV5-1	ASSLELFLGRNVDTQY
.	TRBJ2-3	TRBV12-3/TRBV12-4	ASSTTREDTQY
.	TRBJ2-3	TRBV27	ASSQPGPHTQY
.	TRBJ1-1	TRBV6-1	ASSELGWAPNTEAF
.	TRBJ1-1	TRBV21-1	ASSPPGALDGTEAF
.	TRBJ2-6	TRBV5-1	ASSLPRGGLRGANVLT
.	TRBJ1-4	TRBV12-3/TRBV12-4	ASSLGQGGEKLF
.	TRBJ2-1	TRBV7-9	ASSFTGRPVNEQF
TRBD1	TRBJ2-1	TRBV27	ASSRDRHSYNEQF
.	TRBJ2-1	TRBV7-3	ASSPGASVPNEQF
TRBD1	TRBJ1-2	TRBV10-3	AISGGQGTSYGYT
.	TRBJ1-1	TRBV12-3/TRBV12-4	ASSRLIGGLLNTEAF